This T cell receptor (beta chain) was recorded in a study of blood T cell repertoires in COVID-19. Sequenced by immunoSEQ multiplex PCR; TCRdb stores in-frame clones only, minus some. There are around 210,000 clones in the sample; roughly 85% occur only once, and roughly 4.6% lies in the top ten. There are 13 residues in the CDR3. Germline assignment: CDR1 SGDLS and CDR2 YYNGEE. Trimming removed 3 bases at V and 2 bases at J, with 9 bases between. The sequence was obtained from a man aged 45-65 years with COVID-19, enrolled during active disease. The gene calls are TRBV9 and TRBJ2-7; the D gene is possibly TRBD1 (6 bases). The sequenced sample consisted of peripheral blood. The CDR3 loop is CASSAGQTYEQYF. CDR3 DNA sequence: TGTGCCAGCAGCGCTGGACAGACCTACGAGCAGTACTTC.